These T cell receptor beta chains were read from a single sample in a study of T cells in Graves' hyperthyroidism and ophthalmopathy. A single record per CDR3 protein comes from TCRdb applying MiXCR to the multiplex PCR reads. In the table there are hundreds of thousands of distinct CDR3 sequences, approximately 15% of which are singletons. The sample taken for sequencing was blood. These receptors all stem from a woman younger than 35 with Graves' hyperthyroidism. CDR3s include the opening cysteine and the closing phenylalanine or tryptophan. The D gene is left open where the match is weak. Some rows mark clone size as missing; the rest say once, few, many or name a class of expanded clone.

many,TRBD2,TRBJ2-7,16,TRBV12-3/TRBV12-4,CASSLRASGMGNEQYF,TGTGCCAGCAGTTTAAGGGCTAGCGGGATGGGAAACGAGCAGTACTTC
-,-,TRBJ2-4,17,TRBV7-3,CASSLVGGVGAKNIQYF,TGTGCCAGCAGCTTAGTCGGAGGGGTTGGGGCCAAAAACATTCAGTACTTC
many,TRBD1,TRBJ2-3,16,TRBV6-1,CASSEALGDREDTQYF,TGTGCCAGCAGTGAAGCGCTCGGGGACAGGGAAGATACGCAGTATTTT
many,-,TRBJ2-3,14,TRBV28,CASRGGQGTDTQYF,TGTGCCAGCCGCGGGGGACAGGGCACAGATACGCAGTATTTT
many,-,TRBJ1-2,14,TRBV30,CAWSVQLRDYGYTF,TGTGCCTGGAGTGTACAGCTGAGGGACTATGGCTACACCTTC
many,-,TRBJ2-1,14,TRBV7-2,CASSLRYIYNEQFF,TGTGCCAGCAGCCTCAGATATATCTACAATGAGCAGTTCTTC
-,TRBD1,TRBJ1-4,16,TRBV4-2,CASSQGSGTENEKLFF,TGTGCCAGCAGCCAAGGGTCAGGGACAGAGAATGAAAAACTGTTTTTT
many,-,TRBJ1-5,14,TRBV28,CASRGTWGNQPQHF,TGTGCCAGCAGGGGGACATGGGGAAATCAGCCCCAGCATTTT
many,TRBD1,TRBJ1-6,14,TRBV12-3/TRBV12-4,CASSFSGGESPLHF,TGTGCCAGCAGTTTTTCAGGGGGAGAATCACCCCTCCACTTT
many,-,TRBJ2-2,14,TRBV11-2,CASSLDRSSGELFF,TGTGCCAGCAGCTTAGATCGGTCTAGCGGGGAGCTGTTTTTT
many,-,TRBJ2-2,13,TRBV5-5,CASSYWDTGELFF,TGTGCCAGCAGCTATTGGGACACCGGGGAGCTGTTTTTT
many,TRBD2,TRBJ2-7,14,TRBV10-3,CATGRLAGSYEQYF,TGTGCCACCGGAAGACTAGCGGGATCCTACGAGCAGTACTTC
many,-,TRBJ2-7,15,TRBV6-1,CASSYTRGSSYEQYF,TGTGCCAGCAGTTATACCCGGGGAAGCTCCTACGAGCAGTACTTC
few,-,TRBJ1-6,15,TRBV6-1,CASRDPGRYNSPLHF,TGTGCCAGCAGAGATCCGGGGCGGTATAATTCACCCCTCCACTTT
many,TRBD2,TRBJ2-1,15,TRBV5-1,CASSFNGGANNEQFF,TGCGCCAGCAGCTTCAACGGGGGGGCCAACAATGAGCAGTTCTTC
many,-,TRBJ1-4,14,TRBV7-9,CASSRGQSNEKLFF,TGTGCCAGCAGCCGGGGGCAGAGTAATGAAAAACTGTTTTTT